A selection of T cell receptor beta chains follows, all from one sample in a study of blood T cell repertoires in COVID-19. Profiling relied on immunoSEQ multiplex PCR, and the TCRdb table lists in-frame clones only, not all of them. The table shows 250,000 to 300,000 clones, with approximately 86% occurring only once. Sequencing was carried out using peripheral blood. These receptors originate from a woman aged 70-85 years with COVID-19, enrolled during active disease. Both conserved end residues are part of each CDR3. D genes are given only for firm matches. Not every row has a clone size; where given, it reads once, few, many or a size class.

cdr3_nt cdr3_aa v_call d_call clone_size j_call
TGTGCCAGCAGCTGGGGGCAGATCACAGATACGCAGTATTTT CASSWGQITDTQYF TRBV5-8 NA NA TRBJ2-3
TGCAGCGTTGAAGATGCCGGACTAGCGGGAACAGATACGCAGTATTTT CSVEDAGLAGTDTQYF TRBV29-1 TRBD2 NA TRBJ2-3
TGTGCCAGTAGGATGTGGGGGGAGTATAGCAATCAGCCCCAGCATTTT CASRMWGEYSNQPQHF TRBV19 NA few TRBJ1-5
TGTGCCAGCAGTGAAGGCAGGGTGCTTGGAAACACCATATATTTT CASSEGRVLGNTIYF TRBV2 NA NA TRBJ1-3
TGTGCCAGCAGCGACGACAGGGTCCCCTATGGCTACACCTTC CASSDDRVPYGYTF TRBV7-9 TRBD1 NA TRBJ1-2
TGTGCCAGCAGCTTACGTGGAGGAGATACGCAGTATTTT CASSLRGGDTQYF TRBV7-9 NA NA TRBJ2-3
TGTGCCACCAGCAGAACAGGGGCCGGGTTTGGCGAGCAGTACTTC CATSRTGAGFGEQYF TRBV15 TRBD1 NA TRBJ2-7
TGTGCCTGCGGATCTGGCCCCCACCGTGGAGGCTATGGCTACACCTTC CACGSGPHRGGYGYTF TRBV19 NA NA TRBJ1-2
TGTGCCTGGGAGAGTCAGGAGAACACTGAAGCTTTCTTT CAWESQENTEAFF TRBV30 NA few TRBJ1-1
TGTGCCAGCAGCCAACCGGGACTAGCGGGGGACCACGAGGAGACCCAGTACTTC CASSQPGLAGDHEETQYF TRBV7-3 TRBD2 NA TRBJ2-5
TGCGCCAGCAGCCAGGAACAGGCAGATACGCAGTATTTT CASSQEQADTQYF TRBV4-1 NA NA TRBJ2-3
TGTGCCAGCAGTGAAGCCACTTCGGGGGGGAGAAGCAATCAGCCCCAGCATTTT CASSEATSGGRSNQPQHF TRBV6-1 NA NA TRBJ1-5
TGTGCCAGTAGTCCGGGGACAGGGAATGGCCAAGAGACCCAGTACTTC CASSPGTGNGQETQYF TRBV19 TRBD1 NA TRBJ2-5
TGTGCCAGCAGCCCAGGACAGGGAACTCCCGAGCAGTACTTC CASSPGQGTPEQYF TRBV11-2 TRBD1 NA TRBJ2-7
TGTGCCAGCAGTCCGGGCGGGGCAGGGTCCTACGAGCAGTACTTC CASSPGGAGSYEQYF TRBV27 NA once TRBJ2-7
TGTGCCAGCAGTTACTCGGGGGGGTCCGATACGCAGTATTTT CASSYSGGSDTQYF TRBV6-5 TRBD2 NA TRBJ2-3